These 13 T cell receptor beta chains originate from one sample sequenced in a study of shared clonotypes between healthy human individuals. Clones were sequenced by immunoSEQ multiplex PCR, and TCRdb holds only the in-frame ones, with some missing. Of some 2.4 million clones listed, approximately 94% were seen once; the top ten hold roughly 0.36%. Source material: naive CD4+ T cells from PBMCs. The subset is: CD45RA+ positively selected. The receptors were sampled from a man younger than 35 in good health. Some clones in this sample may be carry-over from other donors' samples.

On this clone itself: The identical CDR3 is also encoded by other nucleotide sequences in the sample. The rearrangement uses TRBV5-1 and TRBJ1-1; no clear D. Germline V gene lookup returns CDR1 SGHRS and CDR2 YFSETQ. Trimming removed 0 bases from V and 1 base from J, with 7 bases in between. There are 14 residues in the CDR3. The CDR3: CASSLGGKNTEAFF. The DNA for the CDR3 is TGCGCCAGCAGCTTGGGTGGAAAGAACACTGAAGCTTTCTTT. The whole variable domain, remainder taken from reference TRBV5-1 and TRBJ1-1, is KAGVTQTPRYLIKTRGQQVTLSCSPISGHRSVSWYQQTPGQGLQFLFEYFSETQRNKGNFPGRFSGRQFSNSRSEMNVSTLELGDSALYLCASSLGGKNTEAFFGQGTRLTVV.

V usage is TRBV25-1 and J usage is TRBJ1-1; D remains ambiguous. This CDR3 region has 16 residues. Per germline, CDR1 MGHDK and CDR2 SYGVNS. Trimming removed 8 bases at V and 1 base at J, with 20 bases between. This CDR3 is CASGAAHLQKNTEAFF. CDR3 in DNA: TGTGCCAGCGGAGCCGCCCACCTCCAAAAGAACACTGAAGCTTTCTTT.

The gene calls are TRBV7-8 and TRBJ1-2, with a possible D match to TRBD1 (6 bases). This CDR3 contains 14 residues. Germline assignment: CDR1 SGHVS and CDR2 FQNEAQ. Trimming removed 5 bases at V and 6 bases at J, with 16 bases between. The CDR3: CASSPNPGGHGYTF. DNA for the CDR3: TGTGCCAGCAGCCCAAACCCCGGGGGCCATGGCTACACCTTC.

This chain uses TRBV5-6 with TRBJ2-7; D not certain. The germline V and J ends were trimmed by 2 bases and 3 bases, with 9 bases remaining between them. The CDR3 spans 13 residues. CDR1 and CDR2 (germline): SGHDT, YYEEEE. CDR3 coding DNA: TGTGCCAGCAGCTTAGTGATTTTCTACGAGCAGTACTTC. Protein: CASSLVIFYEQYF.

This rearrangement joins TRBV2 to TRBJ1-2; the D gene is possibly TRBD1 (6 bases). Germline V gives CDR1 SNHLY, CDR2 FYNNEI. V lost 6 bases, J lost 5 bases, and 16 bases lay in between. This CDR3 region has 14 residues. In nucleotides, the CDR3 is TGTGCCAGCAGCGCTTACAGGGACGTTTATGGCTACACCTTC. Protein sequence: CASSAYRDVYGYTF.

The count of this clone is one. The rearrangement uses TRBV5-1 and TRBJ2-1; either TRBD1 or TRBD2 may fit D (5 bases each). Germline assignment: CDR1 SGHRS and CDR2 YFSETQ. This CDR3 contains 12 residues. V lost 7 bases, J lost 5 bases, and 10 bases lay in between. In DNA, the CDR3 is TGCGCCAGCGGGGGAGAGCACAATGAGCAGTTCTTC. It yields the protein CASGGEHNEQFF.

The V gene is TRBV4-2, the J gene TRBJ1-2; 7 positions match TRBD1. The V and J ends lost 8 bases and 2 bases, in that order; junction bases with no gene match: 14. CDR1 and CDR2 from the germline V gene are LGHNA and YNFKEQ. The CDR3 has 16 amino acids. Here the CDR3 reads CASSLAPGQYNYGYTF. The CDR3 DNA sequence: TGTGCCAGCTCGTTAGCACCGGGACAGTACAACTATGGCTACACCTTC.

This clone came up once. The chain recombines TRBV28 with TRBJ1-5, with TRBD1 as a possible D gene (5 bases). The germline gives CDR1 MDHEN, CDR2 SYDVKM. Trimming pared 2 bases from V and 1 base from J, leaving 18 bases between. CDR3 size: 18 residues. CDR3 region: CASSLRGTYVNSNQPQHF. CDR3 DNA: TGTGCCAGCAGTTTAAGGGGCACGTATGTGAACAGCAATCAGCCCCAGCATTTT.

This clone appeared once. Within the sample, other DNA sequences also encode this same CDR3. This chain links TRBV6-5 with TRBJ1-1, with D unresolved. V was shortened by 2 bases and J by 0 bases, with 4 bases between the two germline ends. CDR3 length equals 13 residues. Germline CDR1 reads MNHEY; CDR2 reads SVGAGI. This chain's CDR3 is CASSYSMNTEAFF. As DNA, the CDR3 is TGTGCCAGCAGTTACAGCATGAACACTGAAGCTTTCTTT.

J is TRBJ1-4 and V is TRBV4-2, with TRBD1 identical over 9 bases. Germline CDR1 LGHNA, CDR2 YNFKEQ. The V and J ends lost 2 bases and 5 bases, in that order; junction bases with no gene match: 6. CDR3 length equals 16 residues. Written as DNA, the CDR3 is TGTGCCAGCAGCCAAAAGGGACAGGGCGCAAATGAAAAACTGTTTTTT. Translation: CASSQKGQGANEKLFF.

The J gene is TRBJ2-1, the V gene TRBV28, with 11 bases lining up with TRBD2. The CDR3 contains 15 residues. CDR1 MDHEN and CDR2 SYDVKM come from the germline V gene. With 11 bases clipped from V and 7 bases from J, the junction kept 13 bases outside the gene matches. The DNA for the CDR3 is TGTGCCCATGCGTCTTCGGGACTAGCGGAGAATGAGCAGTTCTTC. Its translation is CAHASSGLAENEQFF.

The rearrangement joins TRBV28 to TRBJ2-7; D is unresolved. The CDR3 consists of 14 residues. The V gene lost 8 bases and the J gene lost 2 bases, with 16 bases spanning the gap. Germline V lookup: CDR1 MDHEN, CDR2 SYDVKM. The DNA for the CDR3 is TGTGCCAGCGGTAGAGGATTGGACCCCTACGAGCAGTACTTC. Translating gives CASGRGLDPYEQYF.

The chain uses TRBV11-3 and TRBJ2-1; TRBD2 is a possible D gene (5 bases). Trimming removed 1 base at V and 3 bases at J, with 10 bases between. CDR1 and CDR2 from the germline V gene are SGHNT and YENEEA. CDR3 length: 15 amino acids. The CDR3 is CASSLGEWGYNEQFF. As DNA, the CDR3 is TGTGCCAGCAGCTTAGGGGAGTGGGGCTACAATGAGCAGTTCTTC.